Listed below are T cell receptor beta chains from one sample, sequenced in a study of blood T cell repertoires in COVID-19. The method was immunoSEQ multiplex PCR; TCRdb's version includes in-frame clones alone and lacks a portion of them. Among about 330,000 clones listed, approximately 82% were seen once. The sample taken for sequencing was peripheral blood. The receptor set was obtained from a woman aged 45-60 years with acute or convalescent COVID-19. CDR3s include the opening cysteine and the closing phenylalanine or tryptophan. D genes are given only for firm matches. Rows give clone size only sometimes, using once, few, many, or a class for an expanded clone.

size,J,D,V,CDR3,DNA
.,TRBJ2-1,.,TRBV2,CASTFYVEQFF,TGTGCCAGCACCTTTTATGTTGAGCAGTTCTTC
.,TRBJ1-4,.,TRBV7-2,CASRGRDATNEKLFF,TGTGCCAGCAGGGGGAGAGATGCAACTAATGAAAAACTGTTTTTT
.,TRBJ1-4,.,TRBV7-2,CASSLSGIYNEKLFF,TGTGCCAGCAGCTTATCAGGGATCTATAATGAAAAACTGTTTTTT
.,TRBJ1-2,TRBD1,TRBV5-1,CASSTQGDRDNYGYTF,TGCGCCAGCAGCACACAAGGGGACAGGGACAACTATGGCTACACCTTC
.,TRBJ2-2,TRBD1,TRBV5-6,CASSWGTGNTGELFF,TGTGCCAGCAGCTGGGGGACAGGGAACACCGGGGAGCTGTTTTTT
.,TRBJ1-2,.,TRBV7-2,CASSQPQILYGYTF,TGTGCCAGCAGCCAACCACAGATCCTCTATGGCTACACCTTC
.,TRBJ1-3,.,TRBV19,CASEEISGNTIYF,TGTGCCAGTGAGGAGATCTCTGGAAACACCATATATTTT
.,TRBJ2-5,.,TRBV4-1,CASSQAWGDQETQYF,TGCGCCAGCAGCCAGGCATGGGGAGATCAAGAGACCCAGTACTTC
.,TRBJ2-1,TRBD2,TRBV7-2,CASSSWTSGGYEQFF,TGTGCCAGCAGCTCCTGGACTAGCGGGGGGTATGAGCAGTTCTTC
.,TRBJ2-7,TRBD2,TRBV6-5,CASSSTSALYEQYF,TGTGCCAGCAGTTCCACTAGCGCACTCTACGAGCAGTACTTC
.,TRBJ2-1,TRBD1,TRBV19,CASSIRGTYNEQFF,TGTGCCAGTAGTATCAGGGGGACCTACAATGAGCAGTTCTTC
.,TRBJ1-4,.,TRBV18,CASSPLARVEKLFF,TGTGCCAGCTCACCACTCGCGAGGGTTGAAAAACTGTTTTTT
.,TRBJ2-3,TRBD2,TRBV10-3,CAISDSSGSGADTQYF,TGTGCCATCAGTGATAGCAGCGGGAGTGGGGCAGATACGCAGTATTTT
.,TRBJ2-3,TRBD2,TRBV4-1,CASSQDPRSRGGTDTQYF,TGCGCCAGCAGCCAAGACCCACGCTCGCGGGGGGGCACAGATACGCAGTATTTT
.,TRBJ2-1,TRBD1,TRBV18,CASSPPSHRDRHHNEQFF,TGTGCCAGCTCACCACCGTCACATCGGGACAGGCACCACAATGAGCAGTTCTTC
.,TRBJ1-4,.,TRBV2,CASTREQPENEKLFF,TGTGCCAGCACCCGGGAACAGCCTGAGAATGAAAAACTGTTTTTT
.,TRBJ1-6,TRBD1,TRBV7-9,CASSPSGGNSPLHF,TGTGCCAGCAGCCCCTCAGGGGGTAATTCACCCCTCCACTTT
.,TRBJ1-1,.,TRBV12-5,CASGLVRKGVNTEAFF,TGTGCTAGTGGTTTGGTACGGAAAGGGGTCAACACTGAAGCTTTCTTT
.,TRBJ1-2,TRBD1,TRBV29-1,CSVDFLGTGGEDGYTF,TGCAGCGTTGATTTCTTAGGGACAGGGGGGGAGGATGGCTACACCTTC
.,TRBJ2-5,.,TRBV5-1,CASLTGLPGLGKETQYF,TGCGCCAGTTTGACAGGGCTTCCGGGACTAGGCAAAGAGACCCAGTACTTC
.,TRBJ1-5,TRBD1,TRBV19,CASSISTGGDQPQHF,TGTGCCAGTAGTATATCGACAGGGGGGGACCAGCCCCAGCATTTT
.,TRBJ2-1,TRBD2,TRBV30,CAWSVGGRGGEQFF,TGTGCCTGGAGTGTGGGCGGGAGAGGTGGTGAGCAGTTCTTC
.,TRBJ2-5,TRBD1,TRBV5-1,CASSLPQGQGGETQYF,TGCGCCAGCAGCTTACCACAGGGGCAGGGCGGAGAGACCCAGTACTTC
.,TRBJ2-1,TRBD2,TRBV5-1,CASSIDGGFNEQFF,TGCGCCAGCAGTATCGACGGGGGGTTCAATGAGCAGTTCTTC
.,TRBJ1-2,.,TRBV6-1,CASSEQRDRRGYTF,TGTGCCAGCAGTGAACAACGAGACAGGAGGGGCTACACCTTC
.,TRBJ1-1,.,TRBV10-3,CAISETGRTEAFF,TGTGCCATCAGTGAAACTGGCAGGACTGAAGCTTTCTTT
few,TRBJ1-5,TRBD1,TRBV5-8,CASSQSFSGTGNQPQHF,TGTGCCAGCAGCCAGTCTTTTTCCGGGACAGGCAATCAGCCCCAGCATTTT
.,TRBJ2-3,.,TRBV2,CASSVNGLGTGTQYF,TGTGCCAGCAGTGTAAACGGACTAGGGACAGGTACGCAGTATTTT
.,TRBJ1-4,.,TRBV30,CAWSVNGSPSGKLFF,TGTGCCTGGAGTGTAAACGGGTCCCCCAGCGGAAAACTGTTTTTT
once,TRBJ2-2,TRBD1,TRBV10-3,CAIRGDRGNTGELFF,TGTGCCATCAGGGGGGACAGGGGGAACACCGGGGAGCTGTTTTTT
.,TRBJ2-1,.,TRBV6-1,CASSEATGSYDEQFF,TGTGCCAGCAGTGAAGCTACCGGGAGTTACGATGAGCAGTTCTTC
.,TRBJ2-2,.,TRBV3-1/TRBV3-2,CASSLSKGYTGELFF,TGTGCCAGCAGCCTATCGAAGGGGTACACCGGGGAGCTGTTTTTT
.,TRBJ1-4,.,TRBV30,CAYSAEATNEKLFF,TGTGCCTATTCCGCGGAGGCAACTAATGAAAAACTGTTTTTT
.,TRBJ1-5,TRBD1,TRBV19,CASSAGQAINQPQHF,TGTGCCAGTAGTGCCGGACAGGCTATCAATCAGCCCCAGCATTTT
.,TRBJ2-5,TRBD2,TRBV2,CASSGTSGGQETQYF,TGTGCCAGCAGTGGGACTAGCGGGGGGCAAGAGACCCAGTACTTC
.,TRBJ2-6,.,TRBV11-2,CASSLVSSSGANVLTF,TGTGCCAGCAGCTTAGTGAGCTCCTCTGGGGCCAACGTCCTGACTTTC
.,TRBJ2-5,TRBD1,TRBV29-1,CSVAGTGTGLGETQYF,TGCAGCGTTGCGGGGACCGGGACAGGGTTAGGAGAGACCCAGTACTTC
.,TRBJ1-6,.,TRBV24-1,CATLWSSYNSPLHF,TGTGCCACCTTATGGAGCTCCTATAATTCACCCCTCCACTTT
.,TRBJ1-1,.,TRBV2,CASGGADSISNTEAFF,TGTGCCAGCGGAGGGGCCGACAGCATCTCGAACACTGAAGCTTTCTTT
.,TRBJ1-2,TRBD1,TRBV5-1,CASSYSKQGQSYGYTF,TGCGCCAGCAGCTACTCAAAACAGGGGCAGTCCTATGGCTACACCTTC
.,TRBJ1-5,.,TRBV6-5,CASSTGFSQPQHF,TGTGCCAGCAGCACAGGGTTTTCCCAGCCCCAGCATTTT
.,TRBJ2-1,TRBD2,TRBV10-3,CAIRTVAGAGNEQFF,TGTGCCATCAGGACCGTAGCGGGAGCAGGCAATGAGCAGTTCTTC
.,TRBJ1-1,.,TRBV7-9,CASSLALSGTEAFF,TGTGCCAGCAGCTTAGCCCTTTCGGGGACTGAAGCTTTCTTT
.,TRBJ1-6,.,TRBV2,CASSDRLPYNSPLHF,TGTGCCAGCAGCGACAGGCTTCCTTATAATTCACCCCTCCACTTT
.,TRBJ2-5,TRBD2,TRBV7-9,CASSSASGTRETQYF,TGTGCCAGCAGCTCCGCTAGCGGGACCCGGGAGACCCAGTACTTC
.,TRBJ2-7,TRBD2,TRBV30,CAWRTPGGAYEQYF,TGTGCCTGGAGGACCCCGGGGGGGGCCTACGAGCAGTACTTC
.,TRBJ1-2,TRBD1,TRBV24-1,CATSDPRQGGRNYGYTF,TGTGCCACCAGTGATCCAAGACAGGGGGGTCGGAACTATGGCTACACCTTC
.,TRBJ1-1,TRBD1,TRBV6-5,CASSWGQGNTEAFF,TGTGCCAGCAGTTGGGGACAGGGGAACACTGAAGCTTTCTTT
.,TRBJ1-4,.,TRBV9,CASSVNGESYEKLFF,TGTGCCAGCAGCGTAAATGGAGAGAGTTATGAAAAACTGTTTTTT
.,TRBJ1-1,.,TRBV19,CASSSPTAREDEVEAFF,TGTGCCAGTAGTTCACCTACCGCTCGGGAGGATGAGGTTGAAGCTTTCTTT
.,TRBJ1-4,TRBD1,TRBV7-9,CASSVQGAYEKLFF,TGTGCCAGCAGCGTACAGGGGGCTTATGAAAAACTGTTTTTT
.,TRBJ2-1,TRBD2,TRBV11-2,CASSLPPTSWGEQFF,TGTGCCAGCAGCCTACCCCCGACTAGCTGGGGTGAGCAGTTCTTC
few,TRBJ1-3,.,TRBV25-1,CASGRGGNTIYF,TGTGCCAGCGGGAGGGGTGGAAACACCATATATTTT
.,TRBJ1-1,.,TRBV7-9,CASSTGTEAFF,TGTGCCAGCAGCACCGGGACTGAAGCTTTCTTT